The present entry profiles one TCR beta chain with its context. Trimming shortened V by 4 bases and J by 2 bases, and 15 bases separated the two germline ends. The CDR3 is 16 residues long. The germline V gene has CDR1 MDHEN and CDR2 SYDVKM. These data originate in a study of blood T cell repertoires in COVID-19. Whole-study context: Collection of acute and convalescent COVID-19 samples took place in the United States, Italy and Spain. T cells, B-cell-depleted T cells, or PBMCs provided the cDNA or gDNA that served as material.

Original data processing: Amplification from reference gene primers served as the basis for estimated nucleated cell counts. Clones were read by immunoSEQ multiplex PCR, and TCRdb kept only the in-frame ones, dropping some. From that table come the V and J calls and clone size; the DNA was used to work out D and trimming. Among around 120,000 clones listed, just over 70% were seen once. The sequencing sample was made of peripheral blood. V is TRBV28 and J is TRBJ1-5, with D possibly being TRBD1 (6 bases). The source of this sequence is a human donor with acute or convalescent COVID-19. The donor label of this sample is uncertain. CDR3 region: CASSSPRGAGNQPQHF. As DNA, the CDR3 is TGTGCCAGCAGTTCTCCCCGGGGGGCTGGCAATCAGCCCCAGCATTTT. The full variable domain, rest sourced from reference TRBV28 and TRBJ1-5, is DVKVTQSSRYLVKRTGEKVFLECVQDMDHENMFWYRQDPGLGLRLIYFSYDVKMKEKGDIPEGYSVSREKKERFSLILESASTNQTSMYLCASSSPRGAGNQPQHFGDGTRLSIL.